Below are 27 T cell receptor beta chains sequenced from a single sample in a study of shared clonotypes between healthy human individuals. Sequenced by immunoSEQ multiplex PCR; TCRdb stores in-frame clones only, minus some. The sample records roughly 1,100,000 clones, about 80% being singletons. The sequenced material came from memory CD4+ T cells sorted from blood. Subset noted: CD45RA-negative fraction. All receptors come from a man in his late teens or twenties in good health.

The CDR3 coding sequence is TGCGCCAGCAGCCAAGAGGGTGGCGCAACCTACGAGCAGTACTTC. Amino acids: CASSQEGGATYEQYF. The V call is TRBV4-1, the J call TRBJ2-7; D remains unclear. Germline V CDR1 and CDR2: MGHRA, YSYEKL. Trimming shortened V by 0 bases and J by 2 bases, and 11 bases separated the two germline ends. The CDR3 contains 15 residues.

V usage is TRBV5-4 and J usage is TRBJ2-5; 7 bases agree with TRBD2. The CDR3 consists of 16 residues. Germline assignment: CDR1 SGHNT and CDR2 YYREEE (reference sequence). V lost 4 bases to trimming and J lost 1 base; unmatched junction nucleotides: 10. The CDR3 region is CASSQGLGRSQETQYF. CDR3 in DNA: TGTGCCAGCAGCCAAGGACTAGGAAGGAGCCAAGAGACCCAGTACTTC.

The V call is TRBV30, the J call TRBJ2-7; 7 bases fit TRBD2. V shed 2 bases, J shed 5 bases, and the junction held 6 bases outside the gene matches. CDR1 is GTSNPN and CDR2 is SVGIG in the germline V gene (reference sequence). The CDR3 has 13 amino acids. The CDR3 loop is CAWSRQGGDEQYF. CDR3 in DNA: TGTGCCTGGAGTCGGCAGGGAGGGGACGAGCAGTACTTC.

The chain is built from TRBV27 and TRBJ2-1; the match to TRBD2 covers 7 bases. Losses at the gene ends were 3 bases for V and 3 bases for J; bases not matched to a gene: 5. The CDR3 has 15 residues. Germline V gives CDR1 MNHEY, CDR2 SMNVEV (reference sequence). This chain's CDR3 is CASSFRGGVYNEQFF. CDR3 coding DNA: TGTGCCAGCAGTTTCCGCGGGGGAGTCTACAATGAGCAGTTCTTC.

This chain joins TRBV7-9 and TRBJ2-5; 7 bases agree with TRBD1. From germline, CDR1 is SEHNR and CDR2 FQNEAQ (reference sequence). This CDR3 has 15 residues. Losses at the gene ends were 5 bases for V and 2 bases for J; bases not matched to a gene: 8. The CDR3 sequence is CASSTGQAAQETQYF. CDR3 nucleotides: TGTGCCAGCAGCACAGGACAGGCAGCTCAAGAGACCCAGTACTTC.

This rearrangement joins TRBV6-5 to TRBJ1-1; 7 bases fit TRBD1. The CDR3 runs 13 residues. From germline, CDR1 is MNHEY and CDR2 SVGAGI. Trimming removed 8 bases from V and 4 bases from J; junction bases left unmatched: 7. The CDR3 nucleotides read TGTGCCAGCGGGAACAGGGGAGGCACTGAAGCTTTCTTT. Translating gives CASGNRGGTEAFF.

The V gene is TRBV29-1, the J gene TRBJ1-3; 9 bases are shared with TRBD1. V was pared by 7 bases and J by 7 bases, with 8 bases of the junction left unmatched. This CDR3 comprises 13 residues. Germline assignment: CDR1 SQVTM and CDR2 ANQGSEA. DNA for the CDR3: TGCAGCGCCGGGGGGACAGGGATGAACACCATATATTTT. As protein: CSAGGTGMNTIYF.

The rearrangement links TRBV19 to TRBJ1-6; the D is unclear. V was trimmed by 4 bases and J by 0 bases, leaving 7 bases between them. Germline values: CDR1 LNHDA, CDR2 SQIVND (reference sequence). CDR3 length: 15 amino acids. CDR3 residues: CASSRESSYNSPLHF. CDR3 nucleotide sequence: TGTGCCAGTAGTAGAGAGAGCTCCTATAATTCACCCCTCCACTTT. Combining the CDR3 with reference TRBV19 and TRBJ1-6 gives the whole variable domain DGGITQSPKYLFRKEGQNVTLSCEQNLNHDAMYWYRQDPGQGLRLIYYSQIVNDFQKGDIAEGYSVSREKKESFPLTVTSAQKNPTAFYLCASSRESSYNSPLHFGNGTRLTVT.

CDR3 DNA: TGCGCCAGCAGCCCTTACCTGGTCGGGGGCCCCGGAAACACCATATATTTT. The encoded protein is CASSPYLVGGPGNTIYF. The chain has TRBV5-1 and TRBJ1-3; D may be TRBD1 (6 bases). The CDR3 is 17 amino acids. Trimming cost V 4 bases and J 4 bases, with 21 bases left between them. Germline lookup yields CDR1 SGHRS and CDR2 YFSETQ.

The chain couples TRBV2 to TRBJ1-2, with 8 bases identical to TRBD1. This CDR3 contains 13 residues. The V gene's germline CDR1 is SNHLY and CDR2 FYNNEI. J was trimmed by 11 bases and V by 1 base; bases with no gene match: 6. DNA of the CDR3: TGTGCCAGCAGTGAAGGACAGGGGAGGATTTACACCTTC. It encodes CASSEGQGRIYTF. Variable domain in full (rest from reference TRBV2 and TRBJ1-2): EPEVTQTPSHQVTQMGQEVILRCVPISNHLYFYWYRQILGQKVEFLVSFYNNEISEKSEIFDDQFSVERPDGSNFTLKIRSTKLEDSAMYFCASSEGQGRIYTFGSGTRLTVV.

This clone was seen once. This chain links TRBV7-2 with TRBJ2-3; 12 bases align to TRBD2. The length of the CDR3 is 16 residues. The V gene's germline CDR1 is SGHTA and CDR2 FQGNSA. V was pared by 6 bases and J by 3 bases, with 7 bases of the junction left unmatched. Here the CDR3 reads CASSMASGGGTDTQYF. Here the CDR3 DNA reads TGTGCCAGCAGTATGGCTAGCGGGGGGGGAACAGATACGCAGTATTTT.

CDR3 protein: CAWSEGTGKTNYGYTF. In nucleotides, the CDR3 is TGTGCCTGGAGTGAGGGTACAGGCAAAACTAACTATGGCTACACCTTC. This chain links TRBV30 with TRBJ1-2; possibly TRBD1 for D (5 bases). This CDR3 region has 16 residues. CDR1 is GTSNPN and CDR2 is SVGIG in the germline V gene (reference sequence). V was trimmed by 1 base and J by 0 bases, leaving 15 bases between them. Using reference TRBV30 and TRBJ1-2 for the parts outside the CDR3, the full variable domain is SQTIHQWPATLVQPVGSPLSLECTVEGTSNPNLYWYRQAAGRGLQLLFYSVGIGQISSEVPQNLSASRPQDRQFILSSKKLLLSDSGFYLCAWSEGTGKTNYGYTFGSGTRLTVV.

This clone appeared a single time. This same CDR3 is encoded by further DNA sequences in the sample. The genes are TRBV7-8 and TRBJ1-5; perhaps TRBD1 as D (5 bases). V lost 3 bases and J lost 3, with 9 bases in between. Germline-derived CDR1 and CDR2 are SGHVS and FQNEAQ. The CDR3 is 14 amino acids. The CDR3 spells CASSLGGFNQPQHF. CDR3 DNA: TGTGCCAGCAGCTTGGGGGGTTTCAATCAGCCCCAGCATTTT.

The rearrangement links TRBV7-3 to TRBJ1-1; weak D call: TRBD1 (5 bases). Trimming took 1 base from V and 3 from J, leaving 9 bases between them. Germline CDR1 is SGHTA and CDR2 is FQGTGA. This CDR3 is 14 amino acids long. The CDR3 reads CASSLRPGDTEAFF. Here the CDR3 DNA reads TGTGCCAGCAGCTTAAGGCCGGGGGACACTGAAGCTTTCTTT.

This chain connects TRBV12-2 to TRBJ2-2. TRBV12-2 is described as a pseudogene. This CDR3 region has 17 residues. Here the CDR3 DNA reads TGTGCAAGTCGCTACGACGACGGGCCCCCTAACACCGGGGAGCTGTTTTTT. Protein sequence: CASRYDDGPPNTGELFF.

This chain links TRBV18 with TRBJ1-2; the D gene is possibly TRBD1 (5 bases). V lost 6 bases to trimming and J lost 0 bases, with 14 bases between them. Germline V gene data show CDR1 as KGHSH and CDR2 as LQKENI. The length of the CDR3 is 15 residues. The CDR3 loop is CASSIQGTANYGYTF. CDR3 sequence (DNA): TGTGCCAGCTCGATCCAAGGGACCGCTAACTATGGCTACACCTTC.

V usage is TRBV5-1 and J usage is TRBJ1-1; D remains unclear. Germline CDR1 SGHRS, CDR2 YFSETQ. The CDR3 spans 15 residues. Trimming cost V 2 bases and J 3 bases, with 14 bases left between them. CDR3 region: CASSFTSGVDTEAFF. The CDR3 nucleotides read TGCGCCAGCAGCTTTACTAGTGGGGTAGACACTGAAGCTTTCTTT.

V usage is TRBV18 and J usage is TRBJ1-5; D remains ambiguous. V gave up 0 bases and J gave up 10 bases, with 10 bases separating them. CDR3 length equals 13 residues. The germline V gene has CDR1 KGHSH and CDR2 LQKENI. The CDR3 sequence: CASSPPLGVPQHF. The CDR3 DNA follows: TGTGCCAGCTCACCACCTCTAGGAGTACCCCAGCATTTT.

The gene calls are TRBV6-6 and TRBJ2-5; no definite D call. The better agreement between TRBJ2-7 and the DNA end casts doubt on the J call. In germline, CDR1 is MNHNY, CDR2 SVGAGI (reference sequence). This CDR3 region has 14 residues. The CDR3 sequence: CASSSTGRYYEQYF. The CDR3, as DNA: TGTGCCAGCAGTTCTACGGGCCGATACTACGAGCAGTACTTC.

The chain has TRBV15 and TRBJ1-1, with D uncertain. This CDR3 has 14 amino acids. The germline CDR1 and CDR2 sequences are LNHNV and YYDKDF (reference sequence). V lost 6 bases, J lost 0 bases, and 11 bases lay in between. CDR3: CATSRAQMNTEAFF. In DNA form, the CDR3 reads TGTGCCACCAGTCGGGCACAGATGAACACTGAAGCTTTCTTT.

This clone was seen once. J is TRBJ2-7 and V is TRBV29-1; 7 nucleotides agree with TRBD1. CDR3 length: 13 amino acids. The V gene's germline CDR1 is SQVTM and CDR2 ANQGSEA. With 6 bases clipped from V and 5 bases from J, the junction kept 10 bases outside the gene matches. This CDR3 is CSVGKGGWDEQYF. DNA for the CDR3: TGCAGCGTCGGGAAAGGGGGCTGGGACGAGCAGTACTTC.

The rearrangement uses TRBV10-3 and TRBJ2-5; D is perhaps TRBD2 (5 bases). Per germline, CDR1 ENHRY and CDR2 SYGVKD. Trimming left V 5 bases short and J 1 base short, with 11 bases between. The CDR3 has 14 residues. CDR3 in amino acids: CAISFDYLQETQYF. The CDR3 region has the DNA TGTGCCATCAGTTTTGACTACCTCCAAGAGACCCAGTACTTC.

The chain is built from TRBV5-1 and TRBJ2-3; possible D gene TRBD2, 6 bases. Looked up from germline, CDR1 is SGHRS and CDR2 is YFSETQ. The CDR3 runs 16 residues. The V end was cut by 1 base, the J end by 0 bases, with 12 bases between. The CDR3 nucleotides are TGCGCCAGCAGCTTGACCCTGGGGGGAAGCACAGATACGCAGTATTTT. Protein: CASSLTLGGSTDTQYF.

The chain combines TRBV14 with TRBJ2-3, with D possibly being TRBD2 (6 bases). This CDR3 comprises 11 residues. Trimming pared 4 bases from V and 10 bases from J, leaving 9 bases between. From germline, CDR1 is SGHDN and CDR2 FVKESK. The CDR3 nucleotides are TGTGCCAGCAGCCCCGGGGGTTCGCAGTATTTT. Encoded protein: CASSPGGSQYF.

This sequence joins TRBV7-9 and TRBJ2-1; the match to TRBD2 covers 9 bases. The length of the CDR3 is 15 residues. Germline-derived CDR1 and CDR2 are SEHNR and FQNEAQ (reference sequence). The J segment lost 8 bases and the V segment lost 0 bases, leaving 5 bases of the junction unmatched. The CDR3 loop reads CASSLATSGGHEQFF. CDR3 DNA: TGTGCCAGCAGCTTAGCGACTAGCGGCGGGCATGAGCAGTTCTTC.

In this sample, this clone turned up once. The J gene is TRBJ2-5, the V gene TRBV6-1, with D tentatively TRBD1 (5 bases). Trimming left V 1 base short and J 3 bases short, with 12 bases between. CDR1 and CDR2 (germline): MNHNS, SASEGT. The CDR3 loop spans 15 amino acids. The CDR3 protein is CASSEVTAFKETQYF. In DNA, the CDR3 is TGTGCCAGCAGTGAAGTGACAGCGTTCAAAGAGACCCAGTACTTC.

The chain is built from TRBV5-5 and TRBJ2-5; weak D call: TRBD2 (5 bases). Germline V lookup: CDR1 SGHKS, CDR2 YYEKEE (reference sequence). The ends were cut back, 3 bases at V and 0 bases at J, with 9 bases in the middle. This CDR3 comprises 14 residues. The CDR3 region has the DNA TGTGCCAGCAGCTCAGGACTGGACCAAGAGACCCAGTACTTC. Translated: CASSSGLDQETQYF.